This record concerns one T cell receptor (beta chain) sequence. Its antigen is not known. Germline CDR1 is PRHDT and CDR2 is FYEKMQ (reference sequence). The V and J ends lost 0 bases and 4 bases, in that order; junction bases with no gene match: 7. The CDR3 length is 16 residues. The data were taken from a study of shared clonotypes between healthy human individuals. Study findings and constraints: Sorted-subset sequencing was shown by rarefaction to be incomplete despite large depth. A generally larger estimated richness was seen in naive subsets than in memory subsets. Blood was the only sampled material, and tissue repertoires likely differ.

Authors' methods: Junction-only immunoSEQ data arrived without quality scores, meaning filtering differed. Some clones are missing from TCRdb's copy, which holds only in-frame ones; the method was immunoSEQ multiplex PCR. V and J calls and clone size follow that table, whereas D and trimming were derived from the DNA. Counted here are 740,000 or so clones, around 73% occurring once; the ten biggest clones make up around 1.7%. The chain couples TRBV13 to TRBJ2-3; 7 nucleotides line up with TRBD2. Sequencing input: memory CD4+ T cells sorted from blood. Subset reported: CD45RA-negative fraction. This TCR derives from a young woman in good health. Here the CDR3 reads CASSLGVREGADTQYF. CDR3 coding DNA: TGTGCCAGCAGCTTAGGCGTCAGGGAGGGCGCAGATACGCAGTATTTT.